Following are 23 T cell receptor beta chains from one sample sequenced in a study of cytomegalovirus exposure and HLA in healthy donors. TCRdb's copy holds only in-frame clones and misses some; the assay was immunoSEQ multiplex PCR. The sample yields over 75,000 clones, around 85% seen once. Sequencing was performed on PBMCs. The receptors here all came from a man aged 18 to 29 in good health and CMV-seropositive.

Only a few counts were recorded for this clone. This sequence joins TRBV27 and TRBJ2-7; D call uncertain. V gave up 5 bases and J gave up 2 bases, with 4 bases separating them. The CDR3 length is 11 residues. Germline loops: CDR1 MNHEY, CDR2 SMNVEV (reference sequence). The CDR3 sequence is CASSGAYEQYF. The CDR3 coding sequence is TGTGCCAGCAGTGGAGCCTACGAGCAGTACTTC.

This clone appeared once. This rearrangement joins TRBV10-3 to TRBJ1-1; D is perhaps TRBD1 (5 bases). The CDR3 spans 15 residues. The V and J ends lost 0 bases and 6 bases respectively, with 14 bases between them. Germline assignment: CDR1 ENHRY and CDR2 SYGVKD. CDR3 nucleotide sequence: TGTGCCATCAGTGAGTCAAAAAGGGGATCGTCTGAAGCTTTCTTT. Translating it yields CAISESKRGSSEAFF.

This chain links TRBV5-5 with TRBJ2-7, with 12 bases aligning to TRBD2. V shed 3 bases, J shed 4 bases, and the junction held 2 bases outside the gene matches. CDR1 and CDR2 (germline): SGHKS, YYEKEE (reference sequence). This CDR3 is 14 amino acids long. This CDR3 is CASSWTSGIYEQYV. The CDR3 DNA reads as TGTGCCAGCAGCTGGACTAGCGGGATATACGAGCAGTACGTC.

The J gene is TRBJ2-5, the V gene TRBV5-1; TRBD2 matches 9 bases. This CDR3 spans 17 amino acids. CDR1 SGHRS and CDR2 YFSETQ come from the germline V gene. The V segment lost 0 bases and the J segment 1 base; nucleotides outside the gene matches: 7. CDR3 loop: CASSLGLLAGFQETQYF. The CDR3 DNA sequence: TGCGCCAGCAGCTTGGGACTTCTAGCGGGATTCCAAGAGACCCAGTACTTC.

J is TRBJ2-5 and V is TRBV11-3; 8 bases line up with TRBD1. The CDR3 loop spans 12 amino acids. Germline trimming cut 8 bases from V and 4 bases from J; bases unmatched to any gene: 3. The V gene's germline CDR1 is SGHNT and CDR2 YENEEA. CDR3 sequence reads: CASGRGPETQYF. Written as DNA, the CDR3 is TGTGCCAGCGGCAGGGGGCCAGAGACCCAGTACTTC.

This clone was detected once. The J gene is TRBJ1-1, the V gene TRBV6-6, with 8 bases that match TRBD1. The junction had 11 bases not matched to a gene; V was cut back by 11 bases and J by 0 bases. Germline values: CDR1 MNHNY, CDR2 SVGAGI (reference sequence). The CDR3 totals 15 residues. This CDR3 reads CASRDRSPLNTEAFF. The DNA of the CDR3 is TGTGCCTCCCGGGACAGGTCCCCTCTGAACACTGAAGCTTTCTTT.

The chain links TRBV29-1 to TRBJ2-7; 7 bases map to TRBD1. The CDR3 runs 13 residues. Trimming cost V 4 bases and J 7 bases; bases outside gene matches: 10. The V gene's germline CDR1 is SQVTM and CDR2 ANQGSEA. The CDR3 coding sequence is TGCAGCGTTGTCAGGGGGAGCCTCATGGAGCAGTACTTC. It codes for CSVVRGSLMEQYF.

The chain combines TRBV5-5 with TRBJ2-1; D gene uncertain. The CDR3 totals 14 residues. Germline V CDR1 and CDR2: SGHKS, YYEKEE (reference sequence). The germline V and J ends were trimmed by 0 bases and 5 bases, with 9 bases remaining between them. The CDR3 spells CASSLVPGNNEQFF. CDR3 in DNA: TGTGCCAGCAGCTTGGTGCCTGGCAACAATGAGCAGTTCTTC.

The chain uses TRBV9 and TRBJ2-7, with a possible D match to TRBD1 (6 bases). Germline lookup yields CDR1 SGDLS and CDR2 YYNGEE. Trimming removed 0 bases at V and 0 bases at J, with 13 bases between. The CDR3 is 16 amino acids. This CDR3 is CASSVDPGTHSYEQYF. CDR3 sequence (DNA): TGTGCCAGCAGCGTAGACCCTGGGACACACTCCTACGAGCAGTACTTC.

This chain links TRBV7-2 with TRBJ2-5; D may be TRBD2 (6 bases). The V gene lost 5 bases and the J gene lost 3 bases, with 13 bases spanning the gap. Germline CDR1 and CDR2: SGHTA and FQGNSA. CDR3 length equals 14 residues. For the CDR3, the DNA is TGTGCCAGCAGCCCCCGGGACTTTAAAGAGACCCAGTACTTC. Translated, it gives CASSPRDFKETQYF.

CDR3 sequence: CAWSGGTRNEAFF. DNA for the CDR3: TGTGCCTGGAGTGGGGGGACAAGGAATGAAGCTTTCTTT. The chain joins TRBV30 to TRBJ1-1; D is possibly TRBD1 (6 bases). The CDR3 length is 13 residues. Germline lookup yields CDR1 GTSNPN and CDR2 SVGIG (reference sequence). V shed 1 base and J shed 7 bases, with 13 bases lying between them.

The chain couples TRBV9 to TRBJ2-1, with 9 nucleotides matching TRBD1. J was trimmed by 4 bases and V by 0 bases; bases with no gene match: 2. This CDR3 contains 15 residues. The germline V gene encodes CDR1 SGDLS and CDR2 YYNGEE. The CDR3 nucleotides read TGTGCCAGCAGCGTAGCCGGGACAGGGTACAATGAGCAGTTCTTC. This encodes CASSVAGTGYNEQFF.

This clone came up once. The J gene is TRBJ2-3, the V gene TRBV21-1; the table assigns TRBD2, which was not confirmed against the DNA. TRBV21-1 is designated a pseudogene. There are 14 residues in the CDR3. The CDR3 nucleotides read TGTGCCAACCGGTGGCGGAGGGGCACAGATACGCAGTATTTT. Its protein is CANRWRRGTDTQYF.

The chain couples TRBV16 to TRBJ2-7; 7 positions match TRBD1. Losses at the gene ends were 4 bases for V and 2 bases for J; bases not matched to a gene: 2. The germline gives CDR1 KGHSY, CDR2 FQNENV. The CDR3 consists of 13 residues. CDR3 amino acids: CASSRDRAYEQYV. CDR3 DNA sequence: TGTGCCAGCAGCCGCGACAGGGCCTACGAGCAGTACGTC.

The CDR3, as DNA: TGTGCCAGCTCACCTAACAGCAGGGGCAACACTGAAGCTTTCTTT. It codes for CASSPNSRGNTEAFF. The chain is built from TRBV18 and TRBJ1-1; maybe TRBD1 (6 bases). CDR3 size: 15 residues. Trimming took 3 bases from V and 2 from J, leaving 13 bases between them. The V gene's germline CDR1 is KGHSH and CDR2 LQKENI.

This clone was seen only a few times. The chain uses TRBV6-5 and TRBJ1-1; a possible D gene is TRBD1 (5 bases). V lost 6 bases and J 0 bases, leaving 11 bases between the germline ends. Germline values: CDR1 MNHEY, CDR2 SVGAGI. The CDR3 totals 14 residues. CDR3 in amino acids: CASRLGQMNTEAFF. The DNA of the CDR3 is TGTGCCAGCAGACTTGGACAAATGAACACTGAAGCTTTCTTT.

The J gene is TRBJ1-2, the V gene TRBV5-1; TRBD1 matches at 8 bases. The CDR3 totals 15 residues. Trimming at V came to 5 bases and at J to 6 bases, leaving 12 bases not matched to a gene. The germline gives CDR1 SGHRS, CDR2 YFSETQ. The DNA of the CDR3 is TGCGCCAGCAGTGTGAGACAGGGGTTCGGCGATGGCTACACCTTC. Protein: CASSVRQGFGDGYTF.

V is TRBV5-6 and J is TRBJ1-2; the D is unclear. The germline CDR1 and CDR2 sequences are SGHDT and YYEEEE. V was clipped by 4 bases and J by 0 bases, with 10 bases between them. This CDR3 region has 14 residues. For the CDR3, the DNA is TGTGCCAGCAGCGTAATCGGGACTAACTATGGCTACACCTTC. This codes for CASSVIGTNYGYTF.

This clone was picked up a small number of times. The chain couples TRBV18 to TRBJ2-3; 8 bases map to TRBD2. V lost 5 bases and J lost 1; bases outside the gene matches: 5. The CDR3 runs 15 residues. In germline, CDR1 is KGHSH, CDR2 LQKENI. The CDR3 is CASSTSGSGTDTQYF. The CDR3 DNA reads TGTGCCAGCTCAACTAGCGGCAGTGGCACAGATACGCAGTATTTT.

Here the CDR3 DNA reads TGTGCCAGCAGCAATGGGGACACCGCCGGCGAGCAGTACTTC. Translated: CASSNGDTAGEQYF. The chain combines TRBV9 with TRBJ2-7, with D tentatively TRBD1 (6 bases). Germline V lookup: CDR1 SGDLS, CDR2 YYNGEE. Deletions cut 4 bases from V and 6 bases from J, with 17 bases between. The CDR3 has 14 residues. Full variable domain (outside the CDR3, taken from reference TRBV9 and TRBJ2-7): DSGVTQTPKHLITATGQRVTLRCSPRSGDLSVYWYQQSLDQGLQFLIQYYNGEERAKGNILERFSAQQFPDLHSELNLSSLELGDSALYFCASSNGDTAGEQYFGPGTRLTVT.

CDR3 residues: CASSFGGGLHTDTQYF. CDR3 nucleotides: TGTGCCAGCAGCTTTGGGGGGGGACTACACACAGATACGCAGTATTTT. V gene TRBV5-4 combines with J gene TRBJ2-3; TRBD2 aligns across 7 bases. V was clipped by 2 bases and J by 2 bases; unmatched bases: 8. The length of the CDR3 is 16 residues. Germline-derived CDR1 and CDR2 are SGHNT and YYREEE (reference sequence).

This rearrangement joins TRBV29-1 to TRBJ2-3; D unclear. Trimming pared 4 bases from V and 1 base from J, leaving 9 bases between. The CDR3 sequence is 13 residues long. CDR1 is SQVTM and CDR2 is ANQGSEA in the germline V gene. The CDR3 coding sequence is TGCAGCGTTGTATTAGTTGGCACAGATACGCAGTATTTT. Translated, it gives CSVVLVGTDTQYF.

This clone has ten or more counts. V is TRBV27 and J is TRBJ2-7; the D gene is possibly TRBD1 (6 bases). Deletions cut 5 bases from V and 9 bases from J, with 20 bases between. Germline V lookup: CDR1 MNHEY, CDR2 SMNVEV (reference sequence). This CDR3 comprises 14 residues. This CDR3 reads CASSPRDTSIWQYF. The CDR3 DNA sequence: TGTGCCAGCAGTCCCCGGGACACCTCGATTTGGCAGTACTTC.